The rows below give T cell receptor beta chains drawn from one sample of a study of T-cell reconstitution after alpha-beta-depleted transplantation in children. TCRdb processed the PCR reads anew with MiXCR; each CDR3 protein has one entry. The sample carries about 98,000 distinct CDR3 sequences, about 25% recorded once. The specimen was PBMCs, collected before TCRalphabeta/CD19-depleted stem cell transplant. The receptor source for this set is a boy aged 2 to 10 with acute lymphoblastic leukemia, due to receive a stem cell transplant. The CDR3 runs from the conserved cysteine through the conserved F or W. D genes are given only for firm matches. Not every row has a clone size; where given, it reads once, few, many or a size class.

TRBV11-2,TRBJ2-2,NA,NA,TGTGCCAGCAGCGTGACTAGGAGGCCGGGGGAGCTGTTTTTT,CASSVTRRPGELFF
TRBV28,TRBJ2-1,NA,NA,TGTGCCAGCAGTCCCGGGACTGGCTACAATGAGCAGTTCTTC,CASSPGTGYNEQFF
TRBV2,TRBJ2-1,NA,few,TGTGCCAGCAGGCTAACCACTTCTCAGGGTGAGCAGTTCTTC,CASRLTTSQGEQFF
TRBV21-1,TRBJ2-1,NA,few,TGTGCCAGCAGCAAACTTTTTCGGACGCCATGTGAGCAGTTCTTC,CASSKLFRTPCEQFF
TRBV28,TRBJ2-1,TRBD2,many,TGTGCCAGCAGTAAAACTAGCGCCTCGTTTGAGAATGAGCAGTTCTTC,CASSKTSASFENEQFF
TRBV6-5,TRBJ2-7,NA,few,TGTGCCAGCAGTTACTCGGGGGCCCTCCACGAGCAGTACTTC,CASSYSGALHEQYF
TRBV5-1,TRBJ2-2,NA,few,TGCGCCAGCAGCCCCCTAAGGTGGGACACCGGGGAGCTGTTTTTT,CASSPLRWDTGELFF
TRBV3-1,TRBJ1-1,NA,many,TGTGCCAGCAGCCAAGGGGTAGACAGGACCACTGAAGCTTTCTTT,CASSQGVDRTTEAFF
TRBV4-3,TRBJ2-2,NA,NA,TGCGCCAGCAGCCAAGATTCCCCCCCGGGCAGGGGAGTCACCGGGGAGCTGTTTTTT,CASSQDSPPGRGVTGELFF
TRBV12-3/TRBV12-4,TRBJ1-5,TRBD1,few,TGTGCCAGCAGCAAGGACAGGGAGAATCAGCCCCAGCATTTT,CASSKDRENQPQHF